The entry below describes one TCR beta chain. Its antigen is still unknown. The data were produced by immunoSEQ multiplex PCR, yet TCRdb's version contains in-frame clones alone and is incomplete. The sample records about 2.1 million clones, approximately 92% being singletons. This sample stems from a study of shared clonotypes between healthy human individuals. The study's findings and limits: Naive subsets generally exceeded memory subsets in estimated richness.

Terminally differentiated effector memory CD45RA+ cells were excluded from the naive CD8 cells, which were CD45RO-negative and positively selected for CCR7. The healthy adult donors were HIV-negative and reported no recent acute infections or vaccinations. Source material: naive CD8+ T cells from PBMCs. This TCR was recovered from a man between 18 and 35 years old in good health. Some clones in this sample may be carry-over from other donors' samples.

The CDR3 sequence is CATSRRPRGEEYNEQFF. The CDR3 DNA reads TGTGCCACCAGCAGACGCCCGAGGGGGGAGGAATACAATGAGCAGTTCTTC. This chain uses TRBV15 with TRBJ2-1; D is possibly TRBD1 or TRBD2 (6 bases each). CDR1 and CDR2 from the germline V gene are LNHNV and YYDKDF (reference sequence). Trimming pared 2 bases from V and 4 bases from J, leaving 18 bases between. The CDR3 has 17 amino acids.